Listed here are 26 T cell receptor beta chains from one sample, sequenced in a study of T cells in Graves' hyperthyroidism and ophthalmopathy. There were TCR beta CDR3 regions amplified from RNA transcripts. The TCR CDR3 first-round RT-PCR relied on the HTBI primer set. Each CDR3 protein is one row after TCRdb ran MiXCR on the multiplex PCR reads. The sample shows about 570,000 distinct CDR3 sequences, 46% of them seen only once. The sequenced material came from peripheral blood or thyroid tissue (not recorded which). The receptors stem from an adult woman with Graves' disease, either hyperthyroidism or ophthalmopathy (not recorded which).

The sample holds many counts of this clonotype. The genes are TRBV2 and TRBJ1-2, with D possibly being TRBD1 (5 bases). The CDR3 is 12 residues long. The V gene's germline CDR1 is SNHLY and CDR2 FYNNEI. V was cut by 7 bases and J by 4 bases, with 10 bases left in between. The CDR3 nucleotides read TGTGCCAGCACAAGACAGCTCTATGGCTACACCTTC. Its protein is CASTRQLYGYTF.

This clonotype was counted many times. The chain has TRBV5-1 and TRBJ2-2; D unresolved. Germline V gives CDR1 SGHRS, CDR2 YFSETQ. The V end lost 7 bases, the J end lost 6 bases, and 10 bases lay between the germline ends. The CDR3 consists of 12 residues. The CDR3, as DNA: TGCGCCAGCCGCGAACCTTCCGGGGAGCTGTTTTTT. As protein: CASREPSGELFF.

This clonotype has ten or more counts. V usage is TRBV14 and J usage is TRBJ2-7; 7 positions match TRBD1. The CDR3 runs 12 residues. Trimming removed 8 bases from V and 3 bases from J; junction bases left unmatched: 4. Looked up from germline, CDR1 is SGHDN and CDR2 is FVKESK. The CDR3: CASGRQGYEQYF. As DNA, the CDR3 is TGTGCCAGCGGGAGACAGGGCTACGAGCAGTACTTC. Full variable domain (outside the CDR3, taken from reference TRBV14 and TRBJ2-7): EAGVTQFPSHSVIEKGQTVTLRCDPISGHDNLYWYRRVMGKEIKFLLHFVKESKQDESGMPNNRFLAERTGGTYSTLKVQPAELEDSGVYFCASGRQGYEQYFGPGTRLTVT.

The sample holds many counts of this clonotype. The chain combines TRBV5-1 with TRBJ1-1; D is unresolved. The ends were cut back, 0 bases at V and 9 bases at J, with 12 bases in the middle. This CDR3 comprises 13 residues. Germline CDR1 SGHRS, CDR2 YFSETQ. This CDR3 reads CASSLARPEKAFF. The CDR3 nucleotides are TGCGCCAGCAGCTTGGCCAGGCCAGAGAAAGCTTTCTTT.

This clonotype has ten or more counts. The chain carries TRBV27 and TRBJ1-5; D not certain. Trimming shortened V by 1 base and J by 0 bases, and 7 bases separated the two germline ends. The CDR3 covers 15 residues. Germline CDR1 is MNHEY and CDR2 is SMNVEV (reference sequence). The CDR3 region is CASSLYSNSNQPQHF. CDR3 DNA sequence: TGTGCCAGCAGTTTATACAGCAATAGCAATCAGCCCCAGCATTTT.

Here the CDR3 reads CASSRGAGGPGFYEQFF. In nucleotides, the CDR3 is TGTGCCAGCAGCCGGGGAGCGGGCGGGCCTGGTTTCTATGAGCAGTTCTTC. The chain combines TRBV11-2 with TRBJ2-1, with a possible D match to TRBD2 (6 bases). Germline CDR1 SGHAT, CDR2 FQNNGV. Trimming took 5 bases from V and 8 from J, leaving 25 bases between them. The CDR3 totals 17 residues. Using reference TRBV11-2 and TRBJ2-1 for the parts outside the CDR3, the full variable domain is EAGVAQSPRYKIIEKRQSVAFWCNPISGHATLYWYQQILGQGPKLLIQFQNNGVVDDSQLPKDRFSAERLKGVDSTLKIQPAKLEDSAVYLCASSRGAGGPGFYEQFFGPGTRLTVL.

This clonotype showed up just a few times. CDR3 sequence (DNA): TGTGCCAGCAGCTTAGTCCGGGATCAGCCCCAGCATTTT. Protein product: CASSLVRDQPQHF. The chain has TRBV7-8 and TRBJ1-5; the D is unclear. The CDR3 sequence is 13 residues long. CDR1 SGHVS and CDR2 FQNEAQ come from the germline V gene. V was clipped by 1 base and J by 5 bases, with 6 bases between them.

The sample holds a few counts of this clonotype. J is TRBJ2-7 and V is TRBV29-1; 10 nucleotides match TRBD2. In germline, CDR1 is SQVTM, CDR2 ANQGSEA. The CDR3 covers 14 residues. Losses at the gene ends were 6 bases for V and 3 bases for J; bases not matched to a gene: 8. DNA for the CDR3: TGCAGCGTCCGAGGACTAGCGGCGAGCTACGAGCAGTACTTC. Residues: CSVRGLAASYEQYF.

V is TRBV7-8 and J is TRBJ1-4; 7 bases align to TRBD1. This CDR3 has 13 amino acids. From germline, CDR1 is SGHVS and CDR2 FQNEAQ. V lost 5 bases to trimming and J lost 13 bases; unmatched junction nucleotides: 10. The CDR3 sequence: CASSLRQGEGLFF. CDR3 in DNA: TGTGCCAGCAGCCTTAGACAGGGAGAGGGACTGTTTTTT.

This clonotype was counted only a few times. This chain uses TRBV29-1 with TRBJ1-1; D is perhaps TRBD1 (5 bases). Trimming removed 7 bases at V and 2 bases at J, with 14 bases between. This CDR3 region has 13 residues. The germline gives CDR1 SQVTM, CDR2 ANQGSEA. The CDR3 is CSAERGGNTEAFF. CDR3 nucleotides: TGCAGCGCCGAACGGGGGGGAAACACTGAAGCTTTCTTT. The full variable domain, completed using reference TRBV29-1 and TRBJ1-1, is SAVISQKPSRDICQRGTSLTIQCQVDSQVTMMFWYRQQPGQSLTLIATANQGSEATYESGFVIDKFPISRPNLTFSTLTVSNMSPEDSSIYLCSAERGGNTEAFFGQGTRLTVV.

About this clonotype itself: This may come from a read error, since a much larger clone is one base off. The genes are TRBV5-1 and TRBJ2-5; 12 positions agree with TRBD1. The CDR3 has 16 amino acids. V lost 0 bases to trimming and J lost 7 bases; unmatched junction nucleotides: 7. Per the germline V gene, CDR1 is SGHRS and CDR2 is YFSETQ. The CDR3 region has the DNA TGCGCCAGCAGCTTGGCCGGGACAGGGGGCCCAGCGACCCAGTACTTC. This sequence encodes CASSLAGTGGPATQYF.

The rearrangement joins TRBV29-1 to TRBJ1-3; 8 nucleotides match TRBD1. In germline, CDR1 is SQVTM, CDR2 ANQGSEA. This CDR3 is 15 amino acids long. Losses at the gene ends were 2 bases for V and 4 bases for J; bases not matched to a gene: 7. The CDR3 DNA reads TGCAGCGTTGAATTTGGTGACAGGGGCGGAAACACCATATATTTT. As protein: CSVEFGDRGGNTIYF. The variable domain in full, with the rest retrieved from reference TRBV29-1 and TRBJ1-3, is SAVISQKPSRDICQRGTSLTIQCQVDSQVTMMFWYRQQPGQSLTLIATANQGSEATYESGFVIDKFPISRPNLTFSTLTVSNMSPEDSSIYLCSVEFGDRGGNTIYFGEGSWLTVV.

There are a few counts of this clonotype. CDR3 in DNA: TGCAGTGCTGCGGATGGCAATCAGCCCCAGCATTTT. Translation gives CSAADGNQPQHF. The chain joins TRBV20-1 to TRBJ1-5; D is unresolved. The germline gives CDR1 DFQATT, CDR2 SNEGSKA (reference sequence). The V gene lost 5 bases and the J gene lost 2 bases, with 7 bases spanning the gap. The CDR3 is 12 residues long.

This clonotype was counted ten times or more. The gene calls are TRBV27 and TRBJ1-6; 7 bases line up with TRBD1. The CDR3 covers 14 residues. Unmatched junction bases numbered 10, after V lost 5 bases and J lost 12 bases. In germline, CDR1 is MNHEY, CDR2 SMNVEV (reference sequence). The CDR3 bases are TGTGCCAGCAGTCCCGGGGACAGCAGGGAACCCCTCCACTTT. This translates into CASSPGDSREPLHF.

This rearrangement joins TRBV10-3 to TRBJ2-5, with unresolved D. V lost 2 bases and J 3 bases, leaving 13 bases between the germline ends. CDR3 length: 15 amino acids. Germline V gives CDR1 ENHRY, CDR2 SYGVKD. The CDR3 nucleotides read TGTGCCATCAGTGAGGGTGGTGTGGCAGAAGAGACCCAGTACTTC. It codes for CAISEGGVAEETQYF.

The rearrangement links TRBV10-3 to TRBJ2-5, with D perhaps assigned TRBD1 or TRBD2 (5 bases each). With 2 bases removed from V and 6 bases from J, the gap between germline ends came to 19 bases. Germline V gives CDR1 ENHRY, CDR2 SYGVKD. The CDR3 has 16 residues. CDR3 protein: CAISEEGKLAWKTQYF. The CDR3 nucleotides are TGTGCCATCAGTGAGGAGGGGAAATTGGCTTGGAAGACCCAGTACTTC.

This clonotype has at least ten counts. The gene calls are TRBV2 and TRBJ2-7; weak D call: TRBD2 (6 bases). Germline V gene lookup returns CDR1 SNHLY and CDR2 FYNNEI. V was shortened by 4 bases and J by 2 bases, with 12 bases between the two germline ends. This CDR3 region has 14 residues. The CDR3 loop reads CASSGDSYPYEQYF. The CDR3 DNA is TGTGCCAGCAGTGGGGACTCCTACCCCTACGAGCAGTACTTC. The full variable domain, completed using reference TRBV2 and TRBJ2-7, is EPEVTQTPSHQVTQMGQEVILRCVPISNHLYFYWYRQILGQKVEFLVSFYNNEISEKSEIFDDQFSVERPDGSNFTLKIRSTKLEDSAMYFCASSGDSYPYEQYFGPGTRLTVT.

In its sample, this clonotype was seen many times. V is TRBV7-9 and J is TRBJ2-5, with D tentatively TRBD1 (6 bases). The V gene's germline CDR1 is SEHNR and CDR2 FQNEAQ (reference sequence). V was clipped by 5 bases and J by 3 bases, with 16 bases between them. This CDR3 spans 15 amino acids. The CDR3 protein is CASSRLGAREETQYF. In nucleotides, the CDR3 is TGTGCCAGCAGCCGTCTGGGGGCGAGAGAAGAGACCCAGTACTTC.

This clonotype was seen a few times. The rearrangement joins TRBV19 to TRBJ2-6; 8 positions agree with TRBD1. The CDR3 is 18 amino acids. The germline V gene has CDR1 LNHDA and CDR2 SQIVND (reference sequence). The junction had 12 bases not matched to a gene; V was cut back by 2 bases and J by 6 bases. The CDR3 DNA follows: TGTGCCAGTAGTATACGGGTCAGGGGGCATCTAAAGGCCAACGTCCTGACTTTC. Residues: CASSIRVRGHLKANVLTF.

CDR3 loop: CASSQDFGVYEQYF. In nucleotides, the CDR3 is TGTGCCAGCAGCCAAGATTTCGGGGTCTACGAGCAGTACTTC. The V call is TRBV7-2, the J call TRBJ2-7; possible D gene TRBD2, 5 bases. Germline assignment: CDR1 SGHTA and CDR2 FQGNSA. V dropped 5 bases and J dropped 3 bases, with 14 bases sitting between them. The CDR3 consists of 14 residues.

The J gene is TRBJ1-1, the V gene TRBV20-1; weak D call: TRBD1 (6 bases). V lost 1 base and J lost 5, with 14 bases in between. Germline lookup yields CDR1 DFQATT and CDR2 SNEGSKA (reference sequence). There are 14 residues in the CDR3. The DNA for the CDR3 is TGCAGTGCTAGAGTCCAGGGGCAAGAAACTGAAGCTTTCTTT. The encoded protein is CSARVQGQETEAFF.

The rearrangement links TRBV11-2 to TRBJ1-3, with TRBD1 identical over 8 bases. The ends lost 10 bases at V and 3 bases at J; junction bases unmatched: 8. The CDR3 has 14 residues. Germline V lookup: CDR1 SGHAT, CDR2 FQNNGV. The CDR3 here is CATGTGNYGNTIYF. The CDR3 DNA reads TGTGCCACCGGGACAGGAAATTATGGAAACACCATATATTTT. The full variable domain, in which reference TRBV11-2 and TRBJ1-3 provide the parts outside the CDR3, is EAGVAQSPRYKIIEKRQSVAFWCNPISGHATLYWYQQILGQGPKLLIQFQNNGVVDDSQLPKDRFSAERLKGVDSTLKIQPAKLEDSAVYLCATGTGNYGNTIYFGEGSWLTVV.

This clonotype has ten or more counts. This chain links TRBV5-1 with TRBJ2-6; 7 bases are a match to TRBD1. Germline values: CDR1 SGHRS, CDR2 YFSETQ. This CDR3 is 16 amino acids long. The V gene end was trimmed by 0 bases and the J gene end by 3 bases; junction bases not matched to a gene: 3. The CDR3 sequence: CASSLGQGNGANVLTF. In nucleotides, the CDR3 is TGCGCCAGCAGCTTGGGACAGGGAAATGGGGCCAACGTCCTGACTTTC.

The chain combines TRBV10-3 with TRBJ1-2; 7 bases agree with TRBD1. After removal of 9 bases from V and 4 bases from J, the junction contained 5 bases not matched to a gene. This CDR3 spans 12 amino acids. Germline loops: CDR1 ENHRY, CDR2 SYGVKD. The CDR3: CAIANRGYGYTF. DNA of the CDR3: TGTGCCATTGCCAACAGGGGCTATGGCTACACCTTC.

The rearrangement joins TRBV5-1 to TRBJ1-1, with 7 positions matching TRBD1. Germline CDR1 SGHRS, CDR2 YFSETQ. J lost 0 bases, V lost 4 bases, and 12 bases had no gene match. The CDR3 is 17 residues long. Written as DNA, the CDR3 is TGCGCCAGCAGCCCGAAGACAGGGCCGGGGATGAACACTGAAGCTTTCTTT. As protein: CASSPKTGPGMNTEAFF.

This clonotype was found a few times. V gene TRBV30 combines with J gene TRBJ1-1, with D possibly being TRBD1 (6 bases). Germline CDR1 is GTSNPN and CDR2 is SVGIG (reference sequence). Between the trimmed V and J ends, which lost 1 base and 0 bases, there was a span of 12 bases. The CDR3 loop spans 15 amino acids. CDR3 protein: CAWSGGGLMNTEAFF. The CDR3 DNA sequence: TGTGCCTGGAGTGGTGGGGGGCTTATGAACACTGAAGCTTTCTTT.